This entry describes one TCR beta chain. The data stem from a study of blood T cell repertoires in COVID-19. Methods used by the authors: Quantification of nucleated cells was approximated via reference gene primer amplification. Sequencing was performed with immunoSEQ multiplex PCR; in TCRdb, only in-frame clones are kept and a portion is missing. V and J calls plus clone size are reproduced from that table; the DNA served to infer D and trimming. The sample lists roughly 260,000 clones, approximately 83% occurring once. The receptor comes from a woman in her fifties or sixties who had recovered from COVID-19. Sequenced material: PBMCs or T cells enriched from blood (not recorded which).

CDR3 DNA sequence: TGCAGCGTTATCTCCGGGGTCAGGGGAGCAACTAATGAAAAACTGTTTTTT. Protein product: CSVISGVRGATNEKLFF. The chain couples TRBV29-1 to TRBJ1-4; D might be TRBD1 (6 bases). The V and J ends lost 5 bases and 0 bases respectively, with 19 bases between them. The CDR3 has 17 residues. Germline V gives CDR1 SQVTM, CDR2 ANQGSEA.